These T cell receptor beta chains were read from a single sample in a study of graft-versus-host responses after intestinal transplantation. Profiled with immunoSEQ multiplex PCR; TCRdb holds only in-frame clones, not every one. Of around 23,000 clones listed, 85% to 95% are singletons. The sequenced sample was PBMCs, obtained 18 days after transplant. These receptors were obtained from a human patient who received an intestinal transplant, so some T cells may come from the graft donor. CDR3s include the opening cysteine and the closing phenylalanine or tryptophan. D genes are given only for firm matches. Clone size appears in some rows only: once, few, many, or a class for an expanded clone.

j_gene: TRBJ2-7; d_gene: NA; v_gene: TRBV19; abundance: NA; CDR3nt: TGTGCCAGTAGCCGAGTAGCTCCCTACGAGCAGTACTTC; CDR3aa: CASSRVAPYEQYF
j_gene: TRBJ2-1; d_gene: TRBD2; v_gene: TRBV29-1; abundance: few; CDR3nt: TGCAGCGTTGGGGGGACTAGGGGCGATGAGCAGTTCTTC; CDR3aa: CSVGGTRGDEQFF
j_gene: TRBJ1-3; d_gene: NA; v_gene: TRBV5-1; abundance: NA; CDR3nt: TGCGCCAGCAGCTTGGACTTTCAATCGTCTGGAAACACCATATATTTT; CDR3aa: CASSLDFQSSGNTIYF
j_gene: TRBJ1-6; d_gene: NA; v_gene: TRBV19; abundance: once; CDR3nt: TGTGCCAGTAGAGACCGGTTAAGGGACTATAATTCACCCCTCCACTTT; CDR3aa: CASRDRLRDYNSPLHF
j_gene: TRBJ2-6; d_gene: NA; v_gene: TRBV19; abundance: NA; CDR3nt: TGTGCCAGTAGCACTACGGCGGTTCCCTCTGGGGCCAACGTCCTGACTTTC; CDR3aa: CASSTTAVPSGANVLTF
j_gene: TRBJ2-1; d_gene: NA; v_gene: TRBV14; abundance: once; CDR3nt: TGTGCCAGCAGCCAAGTTCGGATCTTTAGCTCCTACAATGAGCAGTTCTTC; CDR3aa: CASSQVRIFSSYNEQFF
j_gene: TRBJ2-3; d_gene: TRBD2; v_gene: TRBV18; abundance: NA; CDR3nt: TGTGCCAGCTCACCACCTCGAGCGGGGAAGGGCACAGATACGCAGTATTTT; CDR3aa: CASSPPRAGKGTDTQYF
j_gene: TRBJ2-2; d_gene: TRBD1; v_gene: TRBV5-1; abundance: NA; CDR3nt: TGCGCCAGCAAAGGGACAGGGTTGACTTTCCGATTCTCCGGGGAGCTGTTTTTT; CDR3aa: CASKGTGLTFRFSGELFF
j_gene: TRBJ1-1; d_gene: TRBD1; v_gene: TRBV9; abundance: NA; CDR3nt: TGTGCCAGCAGCGTTCCGGGACAGGGGAACACTGAAGCTTTCTTT; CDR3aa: CASSVPGQGNTEAFF
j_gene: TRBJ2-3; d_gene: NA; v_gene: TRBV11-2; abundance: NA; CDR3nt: TGTGCCACTCTCGCAGGGCACGGCCTTGTGGATACGCAGTATTTT; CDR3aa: CATLAGHGLVDTQYF
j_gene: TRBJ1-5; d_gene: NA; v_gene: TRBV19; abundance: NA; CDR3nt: TGTGCCAGTAGTGCCCGGGACACGGAACAGCCCCAGCATTTT; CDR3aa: CASSARDTEQPQHF
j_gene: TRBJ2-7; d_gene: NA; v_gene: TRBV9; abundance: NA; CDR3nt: TGTGCCAGCAGCGTGTACGTGGGCGGCGAGCAGTACTTC; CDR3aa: CASSVYVGGEQYF
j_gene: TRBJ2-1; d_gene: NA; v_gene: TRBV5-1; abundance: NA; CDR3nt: TGCGCCAGCAGCTTGGCCGGGACATACAATGAGCAGTTCTTC; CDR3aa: CASSLAGTYNEQFF
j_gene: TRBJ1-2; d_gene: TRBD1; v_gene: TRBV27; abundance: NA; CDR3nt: TGTGCCAGCAGTCCGGGACAGGTTTCTACTGGCTACACCTTC; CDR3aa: CASSPGQVSTGYTF
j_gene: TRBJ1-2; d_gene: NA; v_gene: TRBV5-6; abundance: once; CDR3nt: TGTGCCAGCAGCTTAAGCAGGGCGGGCTATGGCTACACCTTC; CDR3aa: CASSLSRAGYGYTF
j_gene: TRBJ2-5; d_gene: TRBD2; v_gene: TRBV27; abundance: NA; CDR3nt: TGTGCCAGCAGTAGGGGACTAGCGGGGGAAATAAGAGGGGAGACCCAGTACTTC; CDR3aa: CASSRGLAGEIRGETQYF
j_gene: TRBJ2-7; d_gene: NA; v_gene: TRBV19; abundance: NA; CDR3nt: TGTGCCAGTAGTATTTCACAGGGATTCAGCAACGAGCAGTACTTC; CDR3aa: CASSISQGFSNEQYF
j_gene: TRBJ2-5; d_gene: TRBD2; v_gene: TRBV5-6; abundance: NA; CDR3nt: TGTGCCAGTAGCGGGGGGGTCCAAGAGACCCAGTACTTC; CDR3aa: CASSGGVQETQYF
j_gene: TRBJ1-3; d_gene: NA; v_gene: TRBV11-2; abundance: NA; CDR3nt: TGTGCCAGCAGCTCCCGGATCCACTCTGGAAACACCATATATTTT; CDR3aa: CASSSRIHSGNTIYF
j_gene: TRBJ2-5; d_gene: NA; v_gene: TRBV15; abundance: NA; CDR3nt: TGTGCCACCAGCAGACGTCGAAGCTCGATCCAAGAGACCCAGTACTTC; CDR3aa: CATSRRRSSIQETQYF
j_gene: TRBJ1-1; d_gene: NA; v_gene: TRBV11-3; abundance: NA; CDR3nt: TGTGCCAGCAGCTCCACAGGGCTGGGGACTGAAGCTTTCTTT; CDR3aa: CASSSTGLGTEAFF
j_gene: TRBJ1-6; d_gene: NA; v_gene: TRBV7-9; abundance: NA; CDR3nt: TGTGCCAGCAGCTTAGCGAACGACGGGCTCTGGGACTCACCCCTCCACTTT; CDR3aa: CASSLANDGLWDSPLHF
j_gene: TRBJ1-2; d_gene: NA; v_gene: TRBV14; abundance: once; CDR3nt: TGTGCCAGCAGCCAAGATAAGAAGCATGGCTACACCTTC; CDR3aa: CASSQDKKHGYTF
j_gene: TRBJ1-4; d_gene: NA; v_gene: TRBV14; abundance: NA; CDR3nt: TGTGCCAGCAGCCGTCTACAGCTCACTAATGAAAAACTGTTTTTT; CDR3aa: CASSRLQLTNEKLFF
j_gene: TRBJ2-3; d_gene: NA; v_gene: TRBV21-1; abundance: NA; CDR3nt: TGTGCCAGCAGCAATGAGGAACTAGCGGGGGGCCAGCAAGATGGCACAGATACGCAGTATTTT; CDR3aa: CASSNEELAGGQQDGTDTQYF
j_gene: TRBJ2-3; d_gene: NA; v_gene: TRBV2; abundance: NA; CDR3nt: TGTGCCAGCAGGGGCGAGTGGGAGCAGTATTTT; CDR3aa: CASRGEWEQYF
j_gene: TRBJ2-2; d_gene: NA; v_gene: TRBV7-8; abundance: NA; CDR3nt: TGTGCCAGCACCCCGTGGACCGACAACACCGGGGAGCTGTTTTTT; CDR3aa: CASTPWTDNTGELFF
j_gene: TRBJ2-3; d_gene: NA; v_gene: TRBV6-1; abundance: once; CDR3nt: TGTGCCATCGAAAAGGGGGAGAGCACAGATACGCAGTATTTT; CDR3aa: CAIEKGESTDTQYF
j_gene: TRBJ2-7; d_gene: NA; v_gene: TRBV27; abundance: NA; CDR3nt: TGTGCCAGCAGCAGGGACCGGCTTTACGAGCAGTACTTC; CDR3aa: CASSRDRLYEQYF
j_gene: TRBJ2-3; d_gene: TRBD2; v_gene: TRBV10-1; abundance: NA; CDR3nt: TGCGCCAGCAGTTTGACTAGCGGCAGCACAGATACGCAGTATTTT; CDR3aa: CASSLTSGSTDTQYF
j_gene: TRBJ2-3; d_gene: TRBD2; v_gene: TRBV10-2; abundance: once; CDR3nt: TGCGCCAGCGGGGGGACTAGTGGGACAGATACGCAGTATTTT; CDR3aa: CASGGTSGTDTQYF
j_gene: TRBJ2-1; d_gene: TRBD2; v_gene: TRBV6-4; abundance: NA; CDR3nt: TGTGCCAGCAGAGTAGCGGGGGGGCCTGCCAATGAGCAGTTCTTC; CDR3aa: CASRVAGGPANEQFF
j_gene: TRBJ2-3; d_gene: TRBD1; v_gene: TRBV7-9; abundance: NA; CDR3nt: TGTGCCAGCAGCAAACCGGACAGGGCCCGCACAGATACGCAGTATTTT; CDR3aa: CASSKPDRARTDTQYF
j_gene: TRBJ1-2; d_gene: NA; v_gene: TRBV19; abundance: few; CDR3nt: TGTGCCAGTAGTAGGCCAGTATCTGGCTACACCTTC; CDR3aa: CASSRPVSGYTF
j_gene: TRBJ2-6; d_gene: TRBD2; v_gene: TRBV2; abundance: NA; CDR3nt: TGTGCCAGCAGTGCGGGAGGGCACCGTGAAGGTGGGGCCAACGTCCTGACTTTC; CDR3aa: CASSAGGHREGGANVLTF
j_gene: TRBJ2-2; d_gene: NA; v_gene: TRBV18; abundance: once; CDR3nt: TGTGCCAGCTCACCTACCCTCACCGGGGAGCTGTTTTTT; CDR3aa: CASSPTLTGELFF
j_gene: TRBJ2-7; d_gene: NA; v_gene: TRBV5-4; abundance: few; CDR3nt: TGTGCCAGCAGCTTTGACAGAGCCTACGAGCAGTACTTC; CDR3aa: CASSFDRAYEQYF
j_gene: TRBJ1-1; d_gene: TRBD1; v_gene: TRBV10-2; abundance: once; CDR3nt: TGCGCCAGCAGGGACAGGTTGAACACTGAAGCTTTCTTT; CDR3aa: CASRDRLNTEAFF
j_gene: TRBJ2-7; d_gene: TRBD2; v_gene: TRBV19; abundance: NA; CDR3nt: TGTGCCAGTAGTCCGACTAGCGGGGGTCAAATCAGTTACGAGCAGTACTTC; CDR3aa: CASSPTSGGQISYEQYF
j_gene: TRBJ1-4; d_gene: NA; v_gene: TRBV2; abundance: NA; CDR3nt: TGTGCCAGCAACCGGGACCCCGTTAATGAAAAACTGTTTTTT; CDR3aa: CASNRDPVNEKLFF
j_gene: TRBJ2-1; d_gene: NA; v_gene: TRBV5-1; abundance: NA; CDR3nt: TGCGCCAGCAGCTTGACGCCGACAGTCAATGAGCAGTTCTTC; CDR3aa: CASSLTPTVNEQFF
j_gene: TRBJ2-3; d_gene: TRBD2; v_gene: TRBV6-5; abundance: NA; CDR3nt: TGTGCCAGCAGACCTAGCGGGGGGGCCGCAGATACGCAGTATTTT; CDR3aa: CASRPSGGAADTQYF